The 13 T cell receptor beta chains below come from one sample, sequenced in a study of cytomegalovirus exposure and HLA in healthy donors. Researchers ran the PCR with 60 Vbeta and 13 Jbeta primers. The method was immunoSEQ multiplex PCR; TCRdb's version includes in-frame clones alone and lacks a portion of them. This sample has over 100,000 clones; under 70% occur once, and the top ten carry about 1.5%. The sequencing input was PBMCs. The receptors stem from a man between 18 and 29 years old in good health and CMV-seronegative.

This chain joins TRBV28 and TRBJ1-2; D is unresolved. Germline assignment: CDR1 MDHEN and CDR2 SYDVKM. CDR3 length: 12 residues. V lost 7 bases and J lost 4, with 10 bases in between. Written as DNA, the CDR3 is TGTGCCAGCACCTCGGGTAGCTATGGCTACACCTTC. This translates into CASTSGSYGYTF.

The chain employs TRBV7-9 and TRBJ1-1, with D uncertain. Trimming cost V 5 bases and J 1 base, with 11 bases left between them. CDR3 size: 14 residues. Germline V gives CDR1 SEHNR, CDR2 FQNEAQ (reference sequence). The CDR3: CASSADFQNTEAFF. CDR3 sequence (DNA): TGTGCCAGCAGCGCCGACTTCCAGAACACTGAAGCTTTCTTT.

V gene TRBV2 combines with J gene TRBJ2-5, with D possibly being TRBD2 (7 bases). The CDR3 covers 15 residues. The V end lost 2 bases, the J end lost 7 bases, and 17 bases lay between the germline ends. From germline, CDR1 is SNHLY and CDR2 FYNNEI. This chain's CDR3 is CASSELRGGTGTQYF. CDR3 bases: TGTGCCAGCAGTGAATTGAGGGGGGGAACGGGGACCCAGTACTTC.

The chain employs TRBV6-1 and TRBJ2-7; the D is unclear. V gave up 4 bases and J gave up 3 bases, with 4 bases separating them. This CDR3 is 11 amino acids long. CDR1 and CDR2 (germline): MNHNS, SASEGT. The CDR3 DNA follows: TGTGCCAGCAGTGGGAGCTACGAGCAGTACTTC. Translated, it gives CASSGSYEQYF.

V is TRBV19 and J is TRBJ2-2; D not certain. The CDR3 length is 13 residues. Germline V gene data show CDR1 as LNHDA and CDR2 as SQIVND (reference sequence). V was cut by 5 bases and J by 8 bases, with 12 bases left in between. CDR3 sequence reads: CASSEAVRGELFF. The CDR3 DNA is TGTGCCAGTAGTGAGGCCGTTAGAGGGGAGCTGTTTTTT. The full variable domain, completed using reference TRBV19 and TRBJ2-2, is DGGITQSPKYLFRKEGQNVTLSCEQNLNHDAMYWYRQDPGQGLRLIYYSQIVNDFQKGDIAEGYSVSREKKESFPLTVTSAQKNPTAFYLCASSEAVRGELFFGEGSRLTVL.

The genes are TRBV6-1 and TRBJ1-5; tentative D call: TRBD1 (6 bases). Germline V gene data show CDR1 as MNHNS and CDR2 as SASEGT. V dropped 6 bases and J dropped 1 base, with 7 bases sitting between them. The CDR3 length is 13 residues. The DNA for the CDR3 is TGTGCCAGCAGGAGGGGGAGCAATCAGCCCCAGCATTTT. Translating it yields CASRRGSNQPQHF.

The chain combines TRBV5-1 with TRBJ1-1, with 7 bases aligning to TRBD1. The V and J ends lost 4 bases and 0 bases, in that order; junction bases with no gene match: 3. Germline loops: CDR1 SGHRS, CDR2 YFSETQ. The CDR3 is made up of 14 amino acids. In DNA, the CDR3 is TGCGCCAGCAGCCCAGGGGGGATGAACACTGAAGCTTTCTTT. Translating it yields CASSPGGMNTEAFF.

The chain couples TRBV11-2 to TRBJ2-7; possible D gene TRBD2, 5 bases. V gave up 5 bases and J gave up 1 base, with 15 bases separating them. CDR3 length: 15 amino acids. Per germline, CDR1 SGHAT and CDR2 FQNNGV. In DNA form, the CDR3 reads TGTGCCAGCAGCGGTACTAGAATCCGATCCTACGAGCAGTACTTC. It yields the protein CASSGTRIRSYEQYF.

The chain employs TRBV5-6 and TRBJ2-2; 8 positions agree with TRBD1. The CDR3 is 17 residues long. The trim removed 1 base at V and 4 bases at J, leaving 9 bases unmatched. In germline, CDR1 is SGHDT, CDR2 YYEEEE. This chain's CDR3 is CASSLRPGQAATGELFF. The DNA of the CDR3 is TGTGCCAGCAGCTTGAGACCGGGACAGGCGGCCACCGGGGAGCTGTTTTTT.

The chain uses TRBV10-3 and TRBJ1-1; D remains unclear. This CDR3 is 12 amino acids long. From germline, CDR1 is ENHRY and CDR2 SYGVKD. V was pared by 5 bases and J by 8 bases, with 12 bases between. The CDR3 DNA is TGTGCCATCAGTACCGGAGCCATCGAAGCTTTCTTT. The encoded protein is CAISTGAIEAFF.

This clone is a singleton in its sample. The chain carries TRBV6-1 and TRBJ1-5; TRBD1 is a possible D gene (6 bases). This CDR3 has 13 amino acids. Per germline, CDR1 MNHNS and CDR2 SASEGT. V lost 6 bases and J 4 bases, leaving 10 bases between the germline ends. The CDR3: CASRYRDNQPQHF. The CDR3 DNA reads TGTGCCAGCAGGTACAGGGATAATCAGCCCCAGCATTTT.

This chain connects TRBV30 to TRBJ2-1; 12 bases fit TRBD2. Per the germline V gene, CDR1 is GTSNPN and CDR2 is SVGIG (reference sequence). This CDR3 has 16 residues. J gave up 9 bases and V 0 bases, and 9 bases lay outside the gene matches. The DNA of the CDR3 is TGTGCCTGGAGTGTAGGGAAGGGACTAGCGGGTGGTGAGCAGTTCTTC. This sequence encodes CAWSVGKGLAGGEQFF. Using reference TRBV30 and TRBJ2-1 for the parts outside the CDR3, the full variable domain is SQTIHQWPATLVQPVGSPLSLECTVEGTSNPNLYWYRQAAGRGLQLLFYSVGIGQISSEVPQNLSASRPQDRQFILSSKKLLLSDSGFYLCAWSVGKGLAGGEQFFGPGTRLTVL.

The chain joins TRBV27 to TRBJ1-5; D might be TRBD1 (5 bases). The CDR3 contains 14 residues. Germline V gives CDR1 MNHEY, CDR2 SMNVEV (reference sequence). V lost 0 bases, J lost 6 bases, and 9 bases lay in between. The CDR3 DNA reads TGTGCCAGCAGTTTATCAGGGGATGGTCAGCCCCAGCATTTT. Its translation: CASSLSGDGQPQHF.